These T cell receptor beta chains were read from a single sample in a study of T-cell memory formation after mild COVID-19. TCRdb reprocessed the 5' RACE reads with MiXCR, giving one entry per CDR3 protein. Found here are just under 150,000 distinct CDR3 sequences, about a fifth of them singletons; the top ten hold 2% to 2.5%. The sequenced sample consisted of PBMCs or a T cell subset sorted from them (not recorded which). Receptors originate from an adult woman who had mild COVID-19 (a few samples of this study predate the infection). Cell type and time point are not known. Both conserved end residues are part of each CDR3. D genes are given only for firm matches. For some rows the clone size is stated as once, few or many, or as a class when expanded; others skip it.

DNA,CDR3,D,J,V,size
TGTGCCAGCAGCCTGTTAGCGGGAGCGAAAGCAGATACGCAGTATTTT,CASSLLAGAKADTQYF,TRBD2,TRBJ2-3,TRBV7-3,many
TGTGCCACCAGGGGACAGTTTGAGACCCAGTACTTC,CATRGQFETQYF,TRBD1,TRBJ2-5,TRBV24-1,few
TGCGCCAGCAGCTTGGCCTTACTAGCAGTAGAGGAGCAGTTCTTC,CASSLALLAVEEQFF,.,TRBJ2-1,TRBV5-1,.
TGTGCCAGCAGCCGGGAACAGGTCTACGAGCAGTACTTC,CASSREQVYEQYF,.,TRBJ2-7,TRBV7-2,.
TGTGCCAGTAGTATAGTGGGAGTTACAGGGAATCAGCCCCAGCATTTT,CASSIVGVTGNQPQHF,.,TRBJ1-5,TRBV19,.
TGTGCCAGCAGTTTAGGTGGGACAGGGCGCTTGGATGGCTACACCTTC,CASSLGGTGRLDGYTF,TRBD1,TRBJ1-2,TRBV12-3/TRBV12-4,.
TGCGCCAGCAGCCAAGATCCACCCTTGGGAGGGTATGGCTACACCTTC,CASSQDPPLGGYGYTF,.,TRBJ1-2,TRBV4-1,.
TGTGCCAGCAGCGCCGGGACTAGGGGCCTACGAGAGCAGTACTTC,CASSAGTRGLREQYF,TRBD2,TRBJ2-7,TRBV7-2,.
TGCGCCAGCAGCTTGTACGGTTTTTCGAATGAGCAGTTCTTC,CASSLYGFSNEQFF,.,TRBJ2-1,TRBV5-1,.
TGTGCCAGCAGCCATACCCCCACGGGGCCCAACTATGGCTACACCTTC,CASSHTPTGPNYGYTF,.,TRBJ1-2,TRBV6-5,few
TGTGCCAGCAGTTACTCAGCACTTAATGAGCAGTTCTTC,CASSYSALNEQFF,.,TRBJ2-1,TRBV6-5,few
TGCAGTGCCGGGCTTGGAACTGAAGCTTTCTTT,CSAGLGTEAFF,.,TRBJ1-1,TRBV20-1,.
TGTGCCAGCAGCTTAGTCTCAAGGGGCGACATTCAGTACTTC,CASSLVSRGDIQYF,.,TRBJ2-4,TRBV7-9,.
TGTGCCAGCAGCAAGACCGGACTAGCGGGAATGCCCGGGGAGCTGTTTTTT,CASSKTGLAGMPGELFF,TRBD2,TRBJ2-2,TRBV7-3,.
TGCGCCAGCAGCTTGGGAGACTTACCCTCCTACGAGCAGTACTTC,CASSLGDLPSYEQYF,.,TRBJ2-7,TRBV5-1,few
TGTGCCAGCAGTGGCAGGGGGAATGAAAAACTGTTTTTT,CASSGRGNEKLFF,TRBD1,TRBJ1-4,TRBV2,.
TGCAGTGCTAGTCGGGGGACTAGCACAGATACGCAGTATTTT,CSASRGTSTDTQYF,.,TRBJ2-3,TRBV20-1,.
TGTGCCAGCGGGAGACTCCGTTCGCGAGAAAAACTGTTTTTT,CASGRLRSREKLFF,.,TRBJ1-4,TRBV2,.
TGTGCCAGCAGTACCCGGGTAGCGGGACTGTTCAATGAGCAGTTCTTC,CASSTRVAGLFNEQFF,TRBD2,TRBJ2-1,TRBV11-3,few
TGTGCCAGCATTGGGGCCTCCTCCTATCTAGAGACCCAGTACTTC,CASIGASSYLETQYF,.,TRBJ2-5,TRBV7-8,few
TGTGCCAGCAGCCTCCCCGGGGGGCCTTATGGCTACACCTTC,CASSLPGGPYGYTF,.,TRBJ1-2,TRBV12-3/TRBV12-4,few
TGCAGTGCTAGAGACGGGCAGCGGGAGTACCAAGAGACCCAGTACTTC,CSARDGQREYQETQYF,TRBD2,TRBJ2-5,TRBV20-1,few
TGTGCCAGCAGCTTAGCCTCCGAGACGAGGCAGTACTTC,CASSLASETRQYF,.,TRBJ2-7,TRBV7-6,few
TGTGCCAGCAGACAGGGGGCGAGCAATCAGCCCCAGCATTTT,CASRQGASNQPQHF,TRBD1,TRBJ1-5,TRBV7-8,many
TGTGCCAGCAGTTACAAGGGGGCAAGGACCTACGAGCAGTACTTC,CASSYKGARTYEQYF,TRBD1,TRBJ2-7,TRBV6-5,few
TGCGCCAGCAGCTCATCAATGACCCAAAGGACTGAAGCTTTCTTT,CASSSSMTQRTEAFF,.,TRBJ1-1,TRBV5-1,.
TGTGCCAGCAGCTTAACAGACTCCTACGAGCAGTACTTC,CASSLTDSYEQYF,.,TRBJ2-7,TRBV7-9,.
TGTGCCAGCAGCTTAGTAGGTGTAGGGGACAACTCCTACAATGAGCAGTTCTTC,CASSLVGVGDNSYNEQFF,.,TRBJ2-1,TRBV7-8,few